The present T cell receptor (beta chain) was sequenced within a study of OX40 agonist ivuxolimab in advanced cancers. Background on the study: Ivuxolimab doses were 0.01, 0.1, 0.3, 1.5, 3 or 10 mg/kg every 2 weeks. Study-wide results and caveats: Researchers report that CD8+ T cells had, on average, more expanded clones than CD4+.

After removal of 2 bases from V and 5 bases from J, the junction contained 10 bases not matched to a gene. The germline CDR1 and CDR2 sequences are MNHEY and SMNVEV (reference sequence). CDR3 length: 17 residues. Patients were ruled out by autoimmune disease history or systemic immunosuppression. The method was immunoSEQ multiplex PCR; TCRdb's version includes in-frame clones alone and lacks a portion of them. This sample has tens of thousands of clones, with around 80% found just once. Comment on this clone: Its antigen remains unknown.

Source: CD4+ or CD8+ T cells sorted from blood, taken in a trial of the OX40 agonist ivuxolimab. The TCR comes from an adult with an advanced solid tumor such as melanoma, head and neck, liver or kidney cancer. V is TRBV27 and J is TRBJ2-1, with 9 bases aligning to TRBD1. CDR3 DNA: TGTGCCAGCAGTTTAGTTCTGGGGACAGGGTATGACAATGAGCAGTTCTTC. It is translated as CASSLVLGTGYDNEQFF.